The rows below give T cell receptor beta chains drawn from one sample of a study of cytotoxic CD8 clonotypes in ibrutinib-treated CLL. Data came from immunoSEQ multiplex PCR; TCRdb stores just in-frame clones and leaves some out. In the table there are 150,000 or so clones, 80% of which are singletons. Sequences were derived from PBMCs, sampled after 36 months of ibrutinib treatment. The origin of the receptors is a human donor with chronic lymphocytic leukemia. Both conserved end residues are trimmed from each CDR3.

v_call | cdr3_aa
TRBV19 | ASSGPGLSFYEQY
TRBV5-6 | ASSLAFAGYEQY
TRBV30 | AWSVLQGETQY
TRBV10-2 | ASREGVNTEAF
TRBV5-1 | ASSSRLAGSSYNEQF
TRBV19 | ASSAPDRYEQY
TRBV15 | ATSRGLGAGNPGRVVSNQPQH
TRBV30 | AWSVQAGVYEQF
TRBV19 | ASSIAGGDSPLH
TRBV4-1 | ASSQFGGATDTQY